This T cell receptor (beta chain) was captured by sequencing in a study of T cells expressing NK-cell markers. Study at large: According to the study, TCR beta repertoires originated from sorted CD3+CD56+NKG2C+, CD3+CD56+NKG2C- and CD3+CD56-NKG2C+ T cells.

The CDR3 runs 18 residues. Germline V gene lookup returns CDR1 SGHDT and CDR2 YYEEEE. The study's findings and limits: The study found these clonotypes also leading the CD3+CD56-NKG2C+ fraction in a few donors. Dominant NKG2C+ clonotypes accounted for about 1.0-8% of CD8+ T cells in a handful of donors.

5'RACE template switching with UMIs generated TCR beta cDNA. TCRdb reprocessed the 5' RACE reads and stores each CDR3 protein as one record, lacking DNA. The sample shows around 380,000 distinct CDR3 sequences, and around 10% sits with its ten largest clones. Concerning this clonotype: Antigen unknown.

The sample was blood T cells: a sorted CD56 or NKG2C T cell subset, CD4+ or CD8+ T cells, or bulk PBMC T cells (not recorded which). This chain connects TRBV5-6 to TRBJ2-1; TCRdb's D gene call, TRBD2, goes unchecked for lack of DNA. The origin of this receptor is a woman in her forties or fifties in good health. The CDR3 sequence: CASSPPGLAGQVNNEQFF.